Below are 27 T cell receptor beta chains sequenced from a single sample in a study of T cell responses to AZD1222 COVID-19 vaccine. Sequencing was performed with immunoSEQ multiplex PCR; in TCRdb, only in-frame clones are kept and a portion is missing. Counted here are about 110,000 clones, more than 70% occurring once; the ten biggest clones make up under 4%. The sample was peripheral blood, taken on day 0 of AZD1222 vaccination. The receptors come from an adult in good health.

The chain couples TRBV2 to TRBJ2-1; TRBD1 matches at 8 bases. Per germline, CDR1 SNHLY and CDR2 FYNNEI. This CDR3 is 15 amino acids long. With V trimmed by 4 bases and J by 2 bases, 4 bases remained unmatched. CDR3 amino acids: CASSAGQGAYNEQFF. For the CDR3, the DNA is TGTGCCAGCAGTGCAGGACAGGGTGCCTACAATGAGCAGTTCTTC.

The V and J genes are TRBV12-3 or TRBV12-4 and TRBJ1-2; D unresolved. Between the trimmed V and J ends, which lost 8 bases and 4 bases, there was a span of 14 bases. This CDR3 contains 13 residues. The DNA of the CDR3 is TGTGCCAGCCTTCATGGGGTAGGCTATGGCTACACCTTC. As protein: CASLHGVGYGYTF.

CDR3 region: CSVQGYTEAFF. CDR3 nucleotides: TGCAGCGTCCAGGGGTACACTGAAGCTTTCTTT. The J gene is TRBJ1-1, the V gene TRBV29-1; possible D gene TRBD1, 6 bases. V lost 6 bases and J 3 bases, leaving 8 bases between the germline ends. This CDR3 has 11 amino acids. Germline V gene sequence: CDR1 SQVTM, CDR2 ANQGSEA.

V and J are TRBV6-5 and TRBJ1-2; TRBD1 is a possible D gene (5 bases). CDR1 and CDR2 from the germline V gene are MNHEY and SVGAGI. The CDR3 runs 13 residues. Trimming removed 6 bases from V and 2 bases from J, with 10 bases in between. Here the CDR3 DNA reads TGTGCCAGCAGAACGGGACTGAACTATGGCTACACCTTC. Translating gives CASRTGLNYGYTF.

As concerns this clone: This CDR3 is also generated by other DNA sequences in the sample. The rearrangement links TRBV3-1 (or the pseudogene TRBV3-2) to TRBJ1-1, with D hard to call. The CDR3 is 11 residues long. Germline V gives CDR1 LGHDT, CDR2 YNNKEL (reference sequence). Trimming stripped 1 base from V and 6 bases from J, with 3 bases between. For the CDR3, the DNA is TGTGCCAGCAGCCAAGGAGCTGAAGCTTTCTTT. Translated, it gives CASSQGAEAFF.

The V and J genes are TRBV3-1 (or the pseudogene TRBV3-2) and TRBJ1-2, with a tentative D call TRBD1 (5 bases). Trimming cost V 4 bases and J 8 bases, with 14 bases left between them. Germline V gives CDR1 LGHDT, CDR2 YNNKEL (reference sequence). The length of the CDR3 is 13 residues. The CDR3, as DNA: TGTGCCAGCAGCCCCGCGGGTCACAGGGGCTACACCTTC. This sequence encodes CASSPAGHRGYTF.

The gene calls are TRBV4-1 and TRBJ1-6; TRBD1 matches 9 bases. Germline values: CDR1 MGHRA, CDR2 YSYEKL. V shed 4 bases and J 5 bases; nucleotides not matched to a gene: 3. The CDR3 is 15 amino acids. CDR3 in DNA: TGCGCCAGCAGCCCACGGGACAGGGATAATTCACCCCTCCACTTT. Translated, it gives CASSPRDRDNSPLHF.

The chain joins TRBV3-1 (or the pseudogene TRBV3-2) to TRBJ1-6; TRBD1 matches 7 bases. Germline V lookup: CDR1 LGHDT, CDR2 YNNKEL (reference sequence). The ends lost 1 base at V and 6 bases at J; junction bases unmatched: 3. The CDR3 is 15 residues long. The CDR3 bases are TGTGCCAGCAGCCAAGTAAAGGGGGCTAATTCACCCCTCCACTTT. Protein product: CASSQVKGANSPLHF.

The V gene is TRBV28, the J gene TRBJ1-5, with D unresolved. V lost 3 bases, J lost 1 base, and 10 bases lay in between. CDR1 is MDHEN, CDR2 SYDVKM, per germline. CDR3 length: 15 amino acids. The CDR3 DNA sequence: TGTGCCAGCAGTTTCCCCGGTCTGAGCAATCAGCCCCAGCATTTT. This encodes CASSFPGLSNQPQHF.

In nucleotides, the CDR3 is TGTGCCAGCAGCCCCGGGACAGTGACTTCCTATGGCTACACCTTC. Translating it yields CASSPGTVTSYGYTF. The V call is TRBV7-9, the J call TRBJ1-2, with 7 bases aligning to TRBD1. V dropped 5 bases and J dropped 4; count of bases not matched to a gene: 10. The CDR3 spans 15 residues. CDR1 and CDR2 (germline): SEHNR, FQNEAQ (reference sequence).

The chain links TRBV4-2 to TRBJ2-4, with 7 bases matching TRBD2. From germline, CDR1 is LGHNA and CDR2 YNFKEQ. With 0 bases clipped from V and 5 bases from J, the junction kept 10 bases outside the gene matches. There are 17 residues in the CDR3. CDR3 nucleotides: TGTGCCAGCAGCCAAGAGGCTGGGGGGGGTGTCGAAAACATTCAGTACTTC. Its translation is CASSQEAGGGVENIQYF.

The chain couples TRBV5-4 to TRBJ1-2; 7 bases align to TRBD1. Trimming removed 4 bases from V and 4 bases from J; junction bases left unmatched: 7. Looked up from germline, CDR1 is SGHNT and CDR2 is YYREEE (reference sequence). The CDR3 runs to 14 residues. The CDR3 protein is CASSPNDRAYGYTF. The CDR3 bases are TGTGCCAGCAGCCCTAACGACAGGGCCTATGGCTACACCTTC.

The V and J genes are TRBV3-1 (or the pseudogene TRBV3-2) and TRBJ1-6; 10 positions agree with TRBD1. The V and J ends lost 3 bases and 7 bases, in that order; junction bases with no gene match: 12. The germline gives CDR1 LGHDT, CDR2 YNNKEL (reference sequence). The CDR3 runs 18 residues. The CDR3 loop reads CASSHFDRGRASNSPLHF. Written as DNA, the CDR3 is TGTGCCAGCAGCCATTTCGACAGGGGGCGGGCTTCGAATTCACCCCTCCACTTT.

The CDR3, as DNA: TGTGCCAGCAGCTTAAATTCAGGGGTAAATGAAAAACTGTTTTTT. Protein product: CASSLNSGVNEKLFF. The chain is built from TRBV7-9 and TRBJ1-4; maybe TRBD1 (6 bases). The CDR3 consists of 15 residues. The germline gives CDR1 SEHNR, CDR2 FQNEAQ (reference sequence). The V gene lost 2 bases and the J gene lost 5 bases, with 12 bases spanning the gap. The whole variable domain, filled in from reference TRBV7-9 and TRBJ1-4, reads DTGVSQNPRHKITKRGQNVTFRCDPISEHNRLYWYRQTLGQGPEFLTYFQNEAQLEKSRLLSDRFSAERPKGSFSTLEIQRTEQGDSAMYLCASSLNSGVNEKLFFGSGTQLSVL.

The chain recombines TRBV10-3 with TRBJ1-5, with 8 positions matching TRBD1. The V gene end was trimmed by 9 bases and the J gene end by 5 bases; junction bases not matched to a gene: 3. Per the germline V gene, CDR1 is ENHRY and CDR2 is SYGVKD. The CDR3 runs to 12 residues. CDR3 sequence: CAISGGDQPQHF. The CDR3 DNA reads TGTGCCATTTCAGGGGGCGATCAGCCCCAGCATTTT.

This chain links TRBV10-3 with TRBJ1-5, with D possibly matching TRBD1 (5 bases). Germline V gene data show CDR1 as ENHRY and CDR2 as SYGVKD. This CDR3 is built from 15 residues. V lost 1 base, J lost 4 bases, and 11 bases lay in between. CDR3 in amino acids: CAISEYLEGNQPQHF. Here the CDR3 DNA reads TGTGCCATCAGTGAGTATTTAGAGGGGAATCAGCCCCAGCATTTT.

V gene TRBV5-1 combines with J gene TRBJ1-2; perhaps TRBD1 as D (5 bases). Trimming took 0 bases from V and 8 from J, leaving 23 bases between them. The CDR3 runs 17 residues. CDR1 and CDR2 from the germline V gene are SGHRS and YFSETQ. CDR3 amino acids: CASSLASGAATLRGYTF. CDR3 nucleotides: TGCGCCAGCAGCTTGGCTTCCGGGGCGGCTACTTTGAGAGGCTACACCTTC.

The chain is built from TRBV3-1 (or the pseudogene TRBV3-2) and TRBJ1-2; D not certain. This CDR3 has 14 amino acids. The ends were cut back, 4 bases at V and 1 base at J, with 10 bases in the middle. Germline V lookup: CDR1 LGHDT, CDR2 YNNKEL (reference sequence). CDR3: CASSPPGFNYGYTF. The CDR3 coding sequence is TGTGCCAGCAGCCCGCCGGGCTTTAACTATGGCTACACCTTC.

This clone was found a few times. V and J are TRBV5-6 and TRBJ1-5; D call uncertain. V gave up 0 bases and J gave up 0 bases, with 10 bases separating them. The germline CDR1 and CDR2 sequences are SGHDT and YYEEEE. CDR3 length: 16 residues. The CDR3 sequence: CASSLGQPYSNQPQHF. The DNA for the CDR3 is TGTGCCAGCAGCTTGGGTCAGCCCTATAGCAATCAGCCCCAGCATTTT.

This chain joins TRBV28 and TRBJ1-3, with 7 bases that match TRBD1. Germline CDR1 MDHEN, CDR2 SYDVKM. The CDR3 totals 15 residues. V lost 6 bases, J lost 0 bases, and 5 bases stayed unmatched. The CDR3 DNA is TGTGCCAGCAGCGATCCAGGGGGCTCTGGAAACACCATATATTTT. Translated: CASSDPGGSGNTIYF.

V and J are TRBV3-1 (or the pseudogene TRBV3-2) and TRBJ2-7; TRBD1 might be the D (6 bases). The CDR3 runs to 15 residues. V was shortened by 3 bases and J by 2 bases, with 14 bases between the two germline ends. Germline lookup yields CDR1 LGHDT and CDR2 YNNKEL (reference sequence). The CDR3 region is CASSHRGLGAYEQYF. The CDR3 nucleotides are TGTGCCAGCAGCCACAGGGGCCTCGGAGCCTACGAGCAGTACTTC.

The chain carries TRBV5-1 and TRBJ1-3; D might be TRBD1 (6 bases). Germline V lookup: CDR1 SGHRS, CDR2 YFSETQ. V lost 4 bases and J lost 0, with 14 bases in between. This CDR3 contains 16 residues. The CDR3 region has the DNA TGCGCCAGCAGCCTGGACAGCCTGGGCTCTGGAAACACCATATATTTT. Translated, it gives CASSLDSLGSGNTIYF.

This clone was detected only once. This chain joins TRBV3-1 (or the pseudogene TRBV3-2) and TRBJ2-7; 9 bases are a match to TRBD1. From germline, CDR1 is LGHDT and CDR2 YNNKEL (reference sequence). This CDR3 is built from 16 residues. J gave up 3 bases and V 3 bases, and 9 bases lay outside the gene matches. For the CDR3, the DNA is TGTGCCAGCAGCCAGGACAGGGGACCCCGAGGCTACGAGCAGTACTTC. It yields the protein CASSQDRGPRGYEQYF.

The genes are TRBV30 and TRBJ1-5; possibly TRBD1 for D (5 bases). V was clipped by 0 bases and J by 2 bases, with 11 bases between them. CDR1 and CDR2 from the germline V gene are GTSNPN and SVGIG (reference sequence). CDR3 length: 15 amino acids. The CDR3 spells CAWSVRRGGNQPQHF. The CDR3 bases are TGTGCCTGGAGTGTACGAAGGGGAGGCAATCAGCCCCAGCATTTT.

CDR3 amino acids: CASSAGGAPTDTQYF. The DNA of the CDR3 is TGTGCCAGCAGCGCCGGGGGGGCTCCCACAGATACGCAGTATTTT. The rearrangement uses TRBV9 and TRBJ2-3; TRBD2 matches at 8 bases. After removal of 3 bases from V and 2 bases from J, the junction contained 5 bases not matched to a gene. This CDR3 region has 15 residues. Germline V gives CDR1 SGDLS, CDR2 YYNGEE.

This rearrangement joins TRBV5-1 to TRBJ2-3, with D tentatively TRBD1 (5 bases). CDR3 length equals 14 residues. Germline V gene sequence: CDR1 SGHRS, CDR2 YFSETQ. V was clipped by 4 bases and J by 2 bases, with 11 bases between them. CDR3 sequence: CASSRQTDTDTQYF. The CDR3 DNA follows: TGCGCCAGCAGCAGACAGACGGACACAGATACGCAGTATTTT.

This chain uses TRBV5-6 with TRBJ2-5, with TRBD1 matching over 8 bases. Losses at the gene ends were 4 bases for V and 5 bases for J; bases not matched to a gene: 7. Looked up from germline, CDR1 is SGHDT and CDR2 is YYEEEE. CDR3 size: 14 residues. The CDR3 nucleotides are TGTGCCAGCAGCCGAGCAGGGGGCTGGGAGACCCAGTACTTC. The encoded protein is CASSRAGGWETQYF. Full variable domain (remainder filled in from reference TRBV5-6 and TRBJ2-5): DAGVTQSPTHLIKTRGQQVTLRCSPKSGHDTVSWYQQALGQGPQFIFQYYEEEERQRGNFPDRFSGHQFPNYSSELNVNALLLGDSALYLCASSRAGGWETQYFGPGTRLLVL.